The 22 T cell receptor beta chains listed next were all sequenced from one sample in a study of monozygotic twins with cystic fibrosis. TCRdb's copy holds only in-frame clones and misses some; the assay was immunoSEQ multiplex PCR. Of 29,000 or so clones in the sample, about 85% were seen once. The sample comprised blood. All receptors come from a girl aged 2-9 years with cystic fibrosis.

The chain combines TRBV5-8 with TRBJ2-7; D might be TRBD2 (6 bases). V gave up 1 base and J gave up 9 bases, with 8 bases separating them. Per the germline V gene, CDR1 is SGHTS and CDR2 is YDEGEE. The CDR3 spans 11 residues. In DNA form, the CDR3 reads TGTGCCAGCAGCTTGCGCGGGGTGCAGTACTTC. Its translation: CASSLRGVQYF. Full variable domain (remainder filled in from reference TRBV5-8 and TRBJ2-7): EAGVTQSPTHLIKTRGQQATLRCSPISGHTSVYWYQQALGLGLQFLLWYDEGEERNRGNFPPRFSGRQFPNYSSELNVNALELEDSALYLCASSLRGVQYFGPGTRLTVT.

The chain links TRBV5-1 to TRBJ2-7, with D tentatively TRBD1 (6 bases). The CDR3 covers 15 residues. Germline CDR1 SGHRS, CDR2 YFSETQ. The V end was cut by 4 bases, the J end by 0 bases, with 14 bases between. CDR3 loop: CASSPPQGTSYEQYF. CDR3 DNA: TGCGCCAGCAGCCCCCCACAGGGAACCTCCTACGAGCAGTACTTC. Filled out from reference TRBV5-1 and TRBJ2-7, the complete variable domain reads KAGVTQTPRYLIKTRGQQVTLSCSPISGHRSVSWYQQTPGQGLQFLFEYFSETQRNKGNFPGRFSGRQFSNSRSEMNVSTLELGDSALYLCASSPPQGTSYEQYFGPGTRLTVT.

This clone was observed a few times. The gene calls are TRBV6-1 and TRBJ1-1; unclear D gene. Germline-derived CDR1 and CDR2 are MNHNS and SASEGT. CDR3 length equals 13 residues. V was shortened by 2 bases and J by 5 bases, with 9 bases between the two germline ends. The CDR3 nucleotides are TGTGCCAGCAGTGAACAGGCTTGGACTGAAGCTTTCTTT. Its protein product is CASSEQAWTEAFF.

The chain has TRBV19 and TRBJ1-1; possibly TRBD1 for D (6 bases). Between the trimmed V and J ends, which lost 9 bases and 4 bases, there was a span of 27 bases. CDR1 and CDR2 (germline): LNHDA, SQIVND (reference sequence). This CDR3 has 17 residues. The CDR3 reads CARVGFGQPVKGTEAFF. The CDR3 DNA sequence: TGTGCCAGGGTCGGGTTTGGACAGCCAGTAAAGGGCACTGAAGCTTTCTTT.

Comment on this clone: Because it lacks the conserved phenylalanine or tryptophan at the end, this CDR3 is likely a read error. The limits of the CDR3 on the DNA are not certain, so only TCRdb's listed CDR3 is given. The chain recombines TRBV6-4 with TRBJ2-7; the table's D gene call, TRBD1, was not cross checked with the DNA. CDR1 is MRHNA, CDR2 SNTAGT, per germline. The CDR3 spans 11 residues, counting both ends. The CDR3 protein is CASSEVTGHHP.

V usage is TRBV5-6 and J usage is TRBJ2-3, with D possibly matching TRBD2 (5 bases). The CDR3 spans 14 residues. The germline CDR1 and CDR2 sequences are SGHDT and YYEEEE. The V end lost 1 base, the J end lost 5 bases, and 11 bases lay between the germline ends. The DNA for the CDR3 is TGTGCCAGCAGCTTGCGGGGAGTAAGAGATACGCAGTATTTT. Amino acid sequence: CASSLRGVRDTQYF.

This clone came up a few times. This chain uses TRBV30 with TRBJ1-1; 9 bases match TRBD1. The CDR3 sequence is 14 residues long. Germline lookup yields CDR1 GTSNPN and CDR2 SVGIG (reference sequence). V gave up 3 bases and J gave up 2 bases; unmatched junction bases: 4. CDR3 nucleotide sequence: TGTGCCTGGAGAGGGGACAGGGTAAACACTGAAGCTTTCTTT. Translated, it gives CAWRGDRVNTEAFF.

This rearrangement joins TRBV25-1 to TRBJ2-1; D possibly corresponds to TRBD2 (6 bases). The length of the CDR3 is 13 residues. V was pared by 7 bases and J by 7 bases, with 14 bases between. CDR1 and CDR2 from the germline V gene are MGHDK and SYGVNS. The DNA of the CDR3 is TGTGCCAGCATCTCCGGGAGCGGGAATGAGCAGTTCTTC. Translated, it gives CASISGSGNEQFF.

This chain connects TRBV7-9 to TRBJ2-6, with 11 bases matching TRBD1. With V trimmed by 4 bases and J by 13 bases, 6 bases remained unmatched. The V gene's germline CDR1 is SEHNR and CDR2 FQNEAQ (reference sequence). The CDR3 has 14 residues. CDR3 in DNA: TGTGCCAGCAGCTCGGGACAGGGGGTATTTGTCCTGACTTTC. This encodes CASSSGQGVFVLTF.

V usage is TRBV6-1 and J usage is TRBJ2-2, with 8 bases identical to TRBD2. Losses at the gene ends were 4 bases for V and 6 bases for J; bases not matched to a gene: 13. This CDR3 is built from 17 residues. Germline V gene data show CDR1 as MNHNS and CDR2 as SASEGT. The CDR3 DNA follows: TGTGCCAGCAGTGCAACCGGGACTAGAATTTTTGCCGGGGAGCTGTTTTTT. Translated: CASSATGTRIFAGELFF.

Only one count was recorded for this clone. The chain recombines TRBV9 with TRBJ2-6, with 11 bases lining up with TRBD2. Germline CDR1 reads SGDLS; CDR2 reads YYNGEE. The CDR3 covers 19 residues. The junction had 5 bases not matched to a gene; V was cut back by 0 bases and J by 0 bases. CDR3 coding DNA: TGTGCCAGCAGCGTAGGACTAGCGGGGTGGAGCTCTGGGGCCAACGTCCTGACTTTC. Protein sequence: CASSVGLAGWSSGANVLTF.

The chain is built from TRBV4-1 and TRBJ1-1; D unclear. The CDR3 extends over 13 amino acids. V lost 4 bases, J lost 1 base, and 7 bases lay in between. Per the germline V gene, CDR1 is MGHRA and CDR2 is YSYEKL. This CDR3 is CASSPPGNTEAFF. The DNA for the CDR3 is TGCGCCAGCAGCCCTCCCGGGAACACTGAAGCTTTCTTT.

This chain joins TRBV5-1 and TRBJ2-3, with TRBD1 matching over 7 bases. V trimming: 2 bases; J trimming: 0 bases; junction bases outside the gene matches: 0. The CDR3 runs 14 residues. Germline CDR1 is SGHRS and CDR2 is YFSETQ. CDR3: CASSLQGSTDTQYF. DNA for the CDR3: TGCGCCAGCAGCTTACAGGGGAGCACAGATACGCAGTATTTT.

This chain uses TRBV11-3 with TRBJ2-7; 8 bases agree with TRBD1. The CDR3 is 13 amino acids. V was clipped by 5 bases and J by 4 bases; unmatched bases: 4. Germline V gene lookup returns CDR1 SGHNT and CDR2 YENEEA. The CDR3 loop is CASSRDRSYEQYF. The CDR3 DNA follows: TGTGCCAGCAGCCGGGACAGGTCATACGAGCAGTACTTC.

V and J are TRBV6-5 and TRBJ2-7, with D possibly being TRBD1 or TRBD2 (5 bases each). From germline, CDR1 is MNHEY and CDR2 SVGAGI. Trimming pared 6 bases from V and 2 bases from J, leaving 11 bases between. The CDR3 totals 13 residues. This CDR3 reads CASSPGRTYEQYF. CDR3 DNA sequence: TGTGCCAGCAGCCCGGGACGGACCTACGAGCAGTACTTC.

The rearrangement uses TRBV11-3 and TRBJ2-3; 13 bases map to TRBD2. With V trimmed by 5 bases and J by 1 base, 6 bases remained unmatched. CDR1 SGHNT and CDR2 YENEEA come from the germline V gene. The CDR3 runs 17 residues. This CDR3 reads CASSREGLAGCTDTQYF. The CDR3 region has the DNA TGTGCCAGCAGCCGGGAGGGACTAGCGGGATGCACAGATACGCAGTATTTT.

The rearrangement joins TRBV9 to TRBJ2-7; D is unclear. V dropped 4 bases and J dropped 6 bases, with 17 bases sitting between them. This CDR3 spans 14 amino acids. Germline assignment: CDR1 SGDLS and CDR2 YYNGEE. CDR3 sequence: CASSSGPEPLEQYF. As DNA, the CDR3 is TGTGCCAGCAGCTCCGGGCCCGAGCCCCTCGAGCAGTACTTC.

As to this clone: Mismatch with germline at one junction end may stem from a read error. The gene calls are TRBV7-9 and TRBJ2-7, with TRBD1 matching over 10 bases. This CDR3 spans 16 amino acids. Germline CDR1 SEHNR, CDR2 FQNEAQ (reference sequence). This chain's CDR3 is CASSLPVGTGVYDQYF. The CDR3 DNA reads TGTGCCAGCAGTTTACCGGTCGGGACAGGGGTCTACGATCAGTACTTC.

This rearrangement joins TRBV10-2 to TRBJ2-7; 8 bases fit TRBD2. Germline-derived CDR1 and CDR2 are WSHSY and SAAADI. The trim removed 6 bases at V and 1 base at J, leaving 2 bases unmatched. The CDR3 covers 13 residues. The CDR3 protein is CASRSSGSYEQYF. CDR3 DNA: TGCGCCAGCAGATCTAGCGGGTCCTACGAGCAGTACTTC.

The gene calls are TRBV2 and TRBJ1-5; 7 bases align to TRBD1. Germline trimming cut 6 bases from V and 2 bases from J; bases unmatched to any gene: 4. Germline values: CDR1 SNHLY, CDR2 FYNNEI. The CDR3 runs to 14 residues. DNA for the CDR3: TGTGCCAGCAGATTAGACAGGGGCAATCAGCCCCAGCATTTT. Its translation: CASRLDRGNQPQHF.

The V gene is TRBV4-1, the J gene TRBJ2-2; D uncertain. Per germline, CDR1 MGHRA and CDR2 YSYEKL. This CDR3 has 17 amino acids. V was clipped by 1 base and J by 1 base, with 13 bases between them. CDR3 in amino acids: CASSQAPAAGNTGELFF. The CDR3 DNA follows: TGCGCCAGCAGCCAAGCCCCGGCGGCCGGGAACACCGGGGAGCTGTTTTTT.

The chain combines TRBV10-1 with TRBJ2-3; D is perhaps TRBD2 (6 bases). The CDR3 is 14 residues long. In germline, CDR1 is WNHNN, CDR2 SYGVQD (reference sequence). V was shortened by 5 bases and J by 2 bases, with 11 bases between the two germline ends. CDR3 amino acids: CASSSSGDTDTQYF. The CDR3 DNA follows: TGCGCCAGCAGTAGTAGCGGAGACACAGATACGCAGTATTTT.